This TCR beta chain was retrieved from a study of blood T cell repertoires in COVID-19. This CDR3 has 12 residues. V shed 7 bases and J 4 bases; nucleotides not matched to a gene: 4. Per germline, CDR1 SQVTM and CDR2 ANQGSEA. As processed by the authors: Amplification with reference gene primers provided the estimates of nucleated cell counts. Only in-frame clones appear in the TCRdb table, and some are missing; sequencing was by immunoSEQ multiplex PCR. V, J and clone size derive from that table, while D and trimming were established from the DNA sequence. The sample carries about 210,000 clones, about 90% recorded once.

This sequence joins TRBV29-1 and TRBJ1-1; the match to TRBD1 covers 9 bases. This TCR came from a young man with active or convalescent COVID-19. Sequencing was performed on peripheral blood. The CDR3 spells CSGGQGRTEAFF. In DNA, the CDR3 is TGCAGCGGCGGACAGGGGCGCACTGAAGCTTTCTTT.